This T cell receptor beta chain is drawn from a study of a mutant IDH1 vaccine in newly diagnosed glioma. Regarding the study as a whole: Overall, more than 85% of patients had vaccine-induced immune responses. Alterations occurring in top peripheral T cell clonotypes seemed unrelated to pseudoprogression.

About this clone itself: The antigen is not known.

Time point specified: baseline, week 1 (first vaccination visit). The treatment: pre-vaccination baseline after standard-of-care therapy. In every donor, the tumor was a new WHO grade 3 or 4 IDH1-mutant, ATRX-lost astrocytoma. The table came from immunoSEQ multiplex PCR; TCRdb's copy has only in-frame clones and leaves some out. The repertoire holds about 34,000 clones, with more than 70% as singletons. The V end was cut by 10 bases, the J end by 7 bases, with 16 bases between. Germline values: CDR1 LNHDA, CDR2 SQIVND (reference sequence). This CDR3 region has 13 residues. The TCR was taken from a man aged 45-65 years with glioma. Some clones in this sample may be carry-over from other donors' samples. The V call is TRBV19, the J call TRBJ2-2; no definite D call. The source material was peripheral blood mononuclear cells (PBMCs), sampled from a glioma patient treated with radiotherapy, temozolomide or both. The CDR3: CATSIRWSGELFF. DNA for the CDR3: TGTGCCACCTCCATACGGTGGAGCGGGGAGCTGTTTTTT.